A single sample is the source of the 12 T cell receptor beta chains below, sequenced in a study of shared clonotypes between healthy human individuals (dated by TCRdb to 2018 to 2020). The library was generated by the immunoSEQ multiplex PCR assay. In its TCRdb copy, this immuneACCESS table keeps in-frame sequences only and misses some clones. Where compared with another copy, unresolved V genes explain less than half of these, and the others have no known cause. For this sample there are over a million clones; more than 95% appear just once. Together, the top ten hold roughly 1.2% of the sample. Sequenced: naive CD4+ T cells sorted from blood. This sample's cell subset or site label indicates: CD45RA+ positively selected. These receptors were obtained from a young man in good health.

The rearrangement links TRBV6-1 to TRBJ2-2, with TRBD1 matching 9 bases. V lost 6 bases, J lost 6 bases, and 8 bases stayed unmatched. The CDR3 covers 15 residues. Germline CDR1 is MNHNS and CDR2 is SASEGT. DNA of the CDR3: TGTGCCAGCAGAAAAGGACAGGGGACCCCCGGGGAGCTGTTTTTT. It codes for CASRKGQGTPGELFF.

The V call is TRBV6-1, the J call TRBJ1-1; D call uncertain. From germline, CDR1 is MNHNS and CDR2 SASEGT. CDR3 length equals 13 residues. The V end was cut by 2 bases, the J end by 1 base, with 5 bases between. The CDR3 bases are TGTGCCAGCAGTGAACTCAGGAACACTGAAGCTTTCTTT. Protein product: CASSELRNTEAFF.

The chain uses TRBV5-6 and TRBJ1-1, with D maybe TRBD1 (6 bases). In germline, CDR1 is SGHDT, CDR2 YYEEEE. The CDR3 has 15 amino acids. V gave up 2 bases and J gave up 0 bases, with 11 bases separating them. The CDR3 sequence is CASSFRGAMNTEAFF. CDR3 nucleotides: TGTGCCAGCAGCTTCCGGGGGGCAATGAACACTGAAGCTTTCTTT. The entire variable domain, with the rest obtained from reference TRBV5-6 and TRBJ1-1, is as follows: DAGVTQSPTHLIKTRGQQVTLRCSPKSGHDTVSWYQQALGQGPQFIFQYYEEEERQRGNFPDRFSGHQFPNYSSELNVNALLLGDSALYLCASSFRGAMNTEAFFGQGTRLTVV.

The genes are TRBV7-2 and TRBJ2-7; TRBD2 matches at 7 bases. The trim removed 2 bases at V and 3 bases at J, leaving 10 bases unmatched. This CDR3 spans 16 amino acids. Germline assignment: CDR1 SGHTA and CDR2 FQGNSA. CDR3 loop: CASSLSLGRGLYEQYF. The CDR3 DNA sequence: TGTGCCAGCAGCTTATCACTTGGGAGGGGACTCTACGAGCAGTACTTC.

This sequence joins TRBV10-2 and TRBJ1-2; 7 bases align to TRBD1. Germline CDR1 WSHSY, CDR2 SAAADI. This CDR3 is built from 13 residues. The V and J ends lost 7 bases and 0 bases, in that order; junction bases with no gene match: 2. The CDR3 region is CASKTGTNYGYTF. The CDR3 nucleotides read TGCGCCAGCAAGACAGGGACTAACTATGGCTACACCTTC.

The chain joins TRBV4-1 to TRBJ2-1, with TRBD2 matching over 12 bases. This CDR3 has 15 amino acids. The V segment lost 5 bases and the J segment 9 bases; nucleotides outside the gene matches: 8. The V gene's germline CDR1 is MGHRA and CDR2 YSYEKL. CDR3 DNA sequence: TGCGCCAGCAGCAATCGACTAGCGGGAGAGAGTGAGCAGTTCTTC. It is translated as CASSNRLAGESEQFF.

V usage is TRBV18 and J usage is TRBJ2-5, with no clear D. V was pared by 1 base and J by 5 bases, with 5 bases between. Germline CDR1 KGHSH, CDR2 LQKENI. The CDR3 covers 12 residues. The CDR3 DNA is TGTGCCAGCTCACCACGGATTGAGACCCAGTACTTC. This gives the protein CASSPRIETQYF.

The rearrangement uses TRBV28 and TRBJ2-3; no reliable D call. Trimming stripped 7 bases from V and 10 bases from J, with 21 bases between. In germline, CDR1 is MDHEN, CDR2 SYDVKM. The CDR3 is 14 amino acids. CDR3 in amino acids: CASTSFSSPPPQYF. The CDR3 nucleotides read TGTGCCAGCACCTCGTTCAGTTCTCCCCCCCCGCAGTATTTT.

This chain joins TRBV2 and TRBJ2-5, with unresolved D. Germline CDR1 and CDR2: SNHLY and FYNNEI. The CDR3 has 11 residues. V lost 3 bases, J lost 5 bases, and 4 bases lay in between. This CDR3 is CASSDVETQYF. The CDR3 region has the DNA TGTGCCAGCAGTGATGTGGAGACCCAGTACTTC.

The chain carries TRBV6-1 and TRBJ2-7; weak D call: TRBD2 (6 bases). The CDR3 extends over 12 amino acids. CDR1 is MNHNS and CDR2 is SASEGT in the germline V gene. V lost 11 bases, J lost 1 base, and 12 bases lay in between. CDR3 DNA sequence: TGTGCCGCGGGACGGACATCCTACGAGCAGTACTTC. It is translated as CAAGRTSYEQYF.

The rearrangement joins TRBV10-1 to TRBJ2-3, with TRBD2 matching over 10 bases. The CDR3 has 15 amino acids. Germline V gives CDR1 WNHNN, CDR2 SYGVQD (reference sequence). V trimming: 0 bases; J trimming: 3 bases; junction bases outside the gene matches: 0. The CDR3 DNA reads TGCGCCAGCAGTGAGTCGACTAGCGGGACAGATACGCAGTATTTT. Translation: CASSESTSGTDTQYF.

V gene TRBV5-1 combines with J gene TRBJ2-7; D gene uncertain. The CDR3 contains 12 residues. Looked up from germline, CDR1 is SGHRS and CDR2 is YFSETQ. Trimming pared 2 bases from V and 5 bases from J, leaving 8 bases between. CDR3 region: CASSFRANEQYF. The CDR3 region has the DNA TGCGCCAGCAGCTTCCGGGCTAACGAGCAGTACTTC.